Listed below are T cell receptor beta chains from one sample, sequenced in a study of blood T cell repertoires in COVID-19. Using immunoSEQ multiplex PCR, the repertoire was profiled, and TCRdb retains in-frame clones only, with some absent. The sample records 200,000 to 250,000 clones, about four fifths being singletons. Sequenced: PBMCs or T cells enriched from blood (not recorded which). The receptors stem from a woman aged 40 to 49 with acute COVID-19. CDR3s include the opening cysteine and the closing phenylalanine or tryptophan. D genes are given only for firm matches. Part of the rows lack a size; the others show once, few, many or a class for expanded clones.

cdr3_aa: CASSLERQPNSPLHF; cdr3_nt: TGTGCCAGCAGCTTGGAGCGACAGCCAAATTCACCCCTCCACTTT; d_call: .; clone_size: .; v_call: TRBV5-5; j_call: TRBJ1-6
cdr3_aa: CATSRDGGATDTQYF; cdr3_nt: TGTGCCACCAGCAGAGACGGGGGAGCCACAGATACGCAGTATTTT; d_call: .; clone_size: .; v_call: TRBV15; j_call: TRBJ2-3
cdr3_aa: CASSLSASYQETQYF; cdr3_nt: TGTGCCAGCAGCTTAAGCGCATCTTACCAAGAGACCCAGTACTTC; d_call: .; clone_size: few; v_call: TRBV5-5; j_call: TRBJ2-5
cdr3_aa: CASSLSGGVQPQHF; cdr3_nt: TGTGCCAGCAGCTTGAGTGGGGGCGTTCAGCCCCAGCATTTT; d_call: .; clone_size: .; v_call: TRBV5-6; j_call: TRBJ1-5
cdr3_aa: CAGDTGTDTQYF; cdr3_nt: TGTGCCGGCGACACAGGCACAGATACGCAGTATTTT; d_call: .; clone_size: few; v_call: TRBV7-9; j_call: TRBJ2-3
cdr3_aa: CASRPGQSTGELFF; cdr3_nt: TGCGCCAGCAGGCCGGGACAGTCCACCGGGGAGCTGTTTTTT; d_call: TRBD1; clone_size: .; v_call: TRBV5-1; j_call: TRBJ2-2
cdr3_aa: CASRPGESGYTF; cdr3_nt: TGTGCCAGTAGGCCAGGGGAGTCGGGCTACACCTTC; d_call: .; clone_size: .; v_call: TRBV19; j_call: TRBJ1-2
cdr3_aa: CASSVGQGWDQPQHF; cdr3_nt: TGTGCCAGCAGTGTAGGACAGGGCTGGGATCAGCCCCAGCATTTT; d_call: TRBD1; clone_size: .; v_call: TRBV6-4; j_call: TRBJ1-5
cdr3_aa: CASSPAGPPGGNTIYF; cdr3_nt: TGTGCCAGCAGCCCGGCAGGGCCTCCTGGAGGAAACACCATATATTTT; d_call: .; clone_size: many; v_call: TRBV14; j_call: TRBJ1-3
cdr3_aa: CASSVTGTSRSSYNEQFF; cdr3_nt: TGTGCCAGCAGCGTTACCGGGACTAGCAGGAGCTCCTACAATGAGCAGTTCTTC; d_call: TRBD2; clone_size: .; v_call: TRBV9; j_call: TRBJ2-1
cdr3_aa: CSVVQGGGNTEAFF; cdr3_nt: TGCAGCGTAGTACAAGGAGGTGGGAACACTGAAGCTTTCTTT; d_call: .; clone_size: .; v_call: TRBV29-1; j_call: TRBJ1-1
cdr3_aa: CAWSPYSTQYF; cdr3_nt: TGTGCCTGGAGTCCCTACAGCACCCAGTACTTC; d_call: .; clone_size: once; v_call: TRBV30; j_call: TRBJ2-5
cdr3_aa: CASSPATRDTEAFF; cdr3_nt: TGCGCCAGCAGCCCAGCCACCCGGGACACTGAAGCTTTCTTT; d_call: .; clone_size: .; v_call: TRBV4-1; j_call: TRBJ1-1
cdr3_aa: CASSPERQGRGYTF; cdr3_nt: TGTGCCAGCTCACCCGAAAGACAGGGAAGAGGCTACACCTTC; d_call: TRBD1; clone_size: few; v_call: TRBV18; j_call: TRBJ1-2
cdr3_aa: CASSLGWGAYYEQYF; cdr3_nt: TGTGCCAGCAGCTTAGGGTGGGGCGCATACTACGAGCAGTACTTC; d_call: .; clone_size: .; v_call: TRBV7-2; j_call: TRBJ2-7
cdr3_aa: CASSYSQGAGTDTQYF; cdr3_nt: TGTGCCAGCAGTTACTCGCAGGGGGCCGGTACAGATACGCAGTATTTT; d_call: TRBD1; clone_size: .; v_call: TRBV6-5; j_call: TRBJ2-3
cdr3_aa: CASSLVTGEETQYF; cdr3_nt: TGTGCCAGCAGCTTAGTTACGGGGGAAGAGACCCAGTACTTC; d_call: .; clone_size: .; v_call: TRBV7-9; j_call: TRBJ2-5
cdr3_aa: CASRMGTAHGYTF; cdr3_nt: TGTGCCAGTAGAATGGGGACAGCCCATGGCTACACCTTC; d_call: TRBD1; clone_size: .; v_call: TRBV19; j_call: TRBJ1-2
cdr3_aa: CASSEGGGNQPQHF; cdr3_nt: TGTGCCAGCAGTGAGGGGGGGGGCAATCAGCCCCAGCATTTT; d_call: .; clone_size: .; v_call: TRBV2; j_call: TRBJ1-5
cdr3_aa: CASSQASGGTIDTQYF; cdr3_nt: TGTGCCAGCAGCCAAGCTAGCGGGGGAACCATAGATACGCAGTATTTT; d_call: TRBD2; clone_size: .; v_call: TRBV4-2; j_call: TRBJ2-3
cdr3_aa: CAWAKSGRGTGGNEKLFF; cdr3_nt: TGTGCCTGGGCTAAAAGTGGCCGCGGGACAGGGGGAAATGAAAAACTGTTTTTT; d_call: TRBD1; clone_size: .; v_call: TRBV30; j_call: TRBJ1-4
cdr3_aa: CASMVNKGISGANVLTF; cdr3_nt: TGTGCCAGCATGGTGAACAAGGGGATATCTGGGGCCAACGTCCTGACTTTC; d_call: .; clone_size: .; v_call: TRBV5-4; j_call: TRBJ2-6
cdr3_aa: CATSRGLAGATTGELFF; cdr3_nt: TGTGCCACCAGCAGGGGACTAGCGGGAGCTACCACCGGGGAGCTGTTTTTT; d_call: TRBD2; clone_size: .; v_call: TRBV15; j_call: TRBJ2-2
cdr3_aa: CASSYEGDPVPEAFF; cdr3_nt: TGTGCCAGCAGTTACGAAGGGGATCCGGTTCCTGAAGCTTTCTTT; d_call: .; clone_size: .; v_call: TRBV6-6; j_call: TRBJ1-1
cdr3_aa: CASSQGGQRYGYTF; cdr3_nt: TGTGCCAGCAGCCAAGGGGGACAGCGCTATGGCTACACCTTC; d_call: TRBD1; clone_size: .; v_call: TRBV14; j_call: TRBJ1-2